This T cell receptor beta chain was identified during a study of Ad26.COV2.S vaccination and SARS-CoV-2 variants. About the study: A participant enrolled in the COV1001 Ad26.COV2.S trial arm provided the sample. Administration of Ad26.COV2.S was intramuscular, either once or twice 56 days apart. General study results and limits: Placebo recipients had lower spike-specific TCR breadth than vaccine recipients.

CDR3 size: 13 residues. Per the germline V gene, CDR1 is SNHLY and CDR2 is FYNNEI. Trimming pared 7 bases from V and 4 bases from J, leaving 12 bases between. Worth noting for this clone: Its target is unknown.

The treatment is: roughly 18 received Ad26.COV2.S at low or high dose, single or two shots; roughly five received placebo; per-sample allocation not given. On day 63 after the first injection, vaccine and placebo recipients gave samples. Assay used: immunoSEQ multiplex PCR; TCRdb lists only in-frame clones, some missing. The table has about 480,000 clones, around nine tenths seen once; the top ten hold around 13%. This receptor was identified in a person between 18 and 65 years old who received the Ad26.COV2.S COVID-19 vaccine or a placebo. Sequencing used peripheral blood, obtained in a trial of Ad26.COV2.S vaccine versus placebo. The rearrangement uses TRBV2 and TRBJ2-3; a possible D gene is TRBD2 (5 bases). In DNA form, the CDR3 reads TGTGCCAGCAAGCGTCTAGCCGCAGATACGCAGTATTTT. It specifies CASKRLAADTQYF.